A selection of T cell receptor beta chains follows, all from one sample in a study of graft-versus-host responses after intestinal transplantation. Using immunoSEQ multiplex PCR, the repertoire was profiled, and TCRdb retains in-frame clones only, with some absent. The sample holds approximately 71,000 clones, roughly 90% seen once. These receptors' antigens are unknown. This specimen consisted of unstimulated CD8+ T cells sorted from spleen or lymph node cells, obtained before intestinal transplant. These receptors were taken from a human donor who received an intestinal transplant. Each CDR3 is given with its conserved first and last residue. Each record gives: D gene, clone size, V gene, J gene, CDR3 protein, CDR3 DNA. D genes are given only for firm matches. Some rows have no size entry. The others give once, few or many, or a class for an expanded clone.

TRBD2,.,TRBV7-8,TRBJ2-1,CASSLDLLAGVYNEQFF,TGTGCCAGCAGCTTAGACCTCCTAGCGGGAGTATACAATGAGCAGTTCTTC
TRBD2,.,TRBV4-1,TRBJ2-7,CASSLRNLAGGPGSYEQYF,TGCGCCAGCAGCCTCCGGAACCTAGCGGGAGGGCCAGGTTCCTACGAGCAGTACTTC
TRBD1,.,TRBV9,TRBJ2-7,CASSESGTDYEQYF,TGTGCCAGCAGCGAATCCGGGACAGACTACGAGCAGTACTTC
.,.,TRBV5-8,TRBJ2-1,CASSLRDMYNEQFF,TGTGCCAGCAGCTTGCGGGACATGTACAATGAGCAGTTCTTC
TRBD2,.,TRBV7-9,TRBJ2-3,CASSLFPRTSGIRTDTQYF,TGTGCCAGCAGCTTATTTCCGAGGACTAGCGGGATCCGCACAGATACGCAGTATTTT
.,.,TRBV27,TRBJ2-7,CASRVPTYEQYF,TGTGCCAGCAGGGTCCCTACCTACGAGCAGTACTTC
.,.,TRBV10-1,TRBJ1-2,CASSESRVYGYTF,TGCGCCAGCAGTGAGTCGAGGGTCTATGGCTACACCTTC
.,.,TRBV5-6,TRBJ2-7,CASSLGTDEQYF,TGTGCCAGCAGCTTAGGGACTGACGAGCAGTACTTC
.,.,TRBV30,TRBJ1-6,CAWSLTQGVGSPLHF,TGTGCCTGGAGTTTAACCCAGGGTGTGGGTTCACCCCTCCACTTT
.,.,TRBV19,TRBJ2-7,CASSIEGGQFYEQYF,TGTGCCAGTAGTATAGAGGGGGGACAGTTCTACGAGCAGTACTTC
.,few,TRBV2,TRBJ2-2,CASIAGLLTGELFF,TGTGCCAGCATTGCAGGGCTGCTCACCGGGGAGCTGTTTTTT
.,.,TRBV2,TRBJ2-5,CASLKGLQETQYF,TGTGCCAGCCTCAAGGGGCTCCAAGAGACCCAGTACTTC
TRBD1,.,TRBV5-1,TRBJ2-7,CASSLEQGANEQYF,TGCGCCAGCAGCTTGGAGCAGGGGGCCAACGAGCAGTACTTC
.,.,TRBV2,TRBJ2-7,CASSVIPGLPGEQYF,TGTGCCAGCAGTGTTATTCCGGGACTGCCCGGAGAGCAGTACTTC
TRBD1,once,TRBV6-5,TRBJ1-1,CASSFGQGTEAFF,TGTGCCAGCAGCTTTGGACAGGGCACTGAAGCTTTCTTT
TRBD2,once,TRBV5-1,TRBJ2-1,CASSFLAGANEQFF,TGCGCCAGCAGTTTTCTAGCGGGCGCGAATGAGCAGTTCTTC
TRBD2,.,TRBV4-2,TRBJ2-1,CASSQDQWTSEVNEQFF,TGTGCCAGCAGCCAAGATCAGTGGACTAGCGAAGTCAATGAGCAGTTCTTC
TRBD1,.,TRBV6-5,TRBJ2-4,CASSQGTGFSVQYF,TGTGCCAGCAGCCAGGGGACAGGCTTCTCGGTTCAGTACTTC
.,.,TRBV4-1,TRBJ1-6,CASSRDFGDSPLHF,TGCGCCAGCAGCCGAGACTTCGGGGATTCACCCCTCCACTTT
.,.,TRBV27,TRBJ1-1,CASSPGRATEAFF,TGTGCCAGCAGTCCCGGGCGGGCCACTGAAGCTTTCTTT
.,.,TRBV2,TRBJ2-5,CASSVELQETQYF,TGTGCCAGCAGTGTAGAACTGCAAGAGACCCAGTACTTC
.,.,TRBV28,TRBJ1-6,CASSLRQGMRNSPLHF,TGTGCCAGCAGTTTAAGGCAGGGTATGAGGAATTCACCCCTCCACTTT
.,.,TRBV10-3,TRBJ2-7,CAISGDSYYEQYF,TGTGCCATCAGTGGGGACTCTTACTACGAGCAGTACTTC
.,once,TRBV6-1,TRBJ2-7,CASSGDRNSYEQYF,TGTGCCAGCAGTGGAGACAGGAATTCCTACGAGCAGTACTTC
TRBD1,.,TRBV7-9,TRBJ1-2,CASSPTGPANYGYTF,TGTGCCAGCAGCCCGACAGGGCCAGCTAACTATGGCTACACCTTC
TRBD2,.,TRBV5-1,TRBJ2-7,CASSHSGLAAGAYEQYF,TGCGCCAGCAGCCACTCCGGGCTAGCAGCGGGGGCCTACGAGCAGTACTTC
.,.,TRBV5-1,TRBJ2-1,CASSHQGGDEQFF,TGCGCCAGCTCCCACCAGGGGGGAGATGAGCAGTTCTTC
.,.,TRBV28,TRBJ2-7,CASRDTGYEQYF,TGTGCCAGCCGGGACACCGGCTACGAGCAGTACTTC
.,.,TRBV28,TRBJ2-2,CASSETAAGELFF,TGTGCCAGCAGTGAAACGGCGGCCGGGGAGCTGTTTTTT
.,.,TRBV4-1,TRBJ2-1,CASSHARFGEQFF,TGCGCCAGCAGCCATGCTCGTTTCGGTGAGCAGTTCTTC
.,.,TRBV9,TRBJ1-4,CASSVGIGDNEKLFF,TGTGCCAGCAGCGTAGGAATAGGAGATAATGAAAAACTGTTTTTT
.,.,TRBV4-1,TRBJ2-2,CASSQEGGVQGGELFF,TGCGCCAGCAGCCAAGAGGGAGGCGTCCAGGGCGGGGAGCTGTTTTTT
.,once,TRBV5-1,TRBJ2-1,CASSPTGPYNEQFF,TGCGCCAGCAGCCCAACAGGCCCCTACAATGAGCAGTTCTTC
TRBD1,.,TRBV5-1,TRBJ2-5,CASSLPGGGGKTQYF,TGCGCCAGCAGCTTGCCAGGGGGCGGTGGAAAGACCCAGTACTTC
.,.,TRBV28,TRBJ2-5,CASSPQAREYPQETQYF,TGTGCCAGCAGTCCGCAGGCCCGGGAATATCCCCAAGAGACCCAGTACTTC
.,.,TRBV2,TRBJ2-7,CASKGGNQYF,TGTGCCAGCAAGGGCGGGAATCAGTACTTC
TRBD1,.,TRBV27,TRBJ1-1,CATDRGTEAFF,TGTGCCACCGACAGGGGCACTGAAGCTTTCTTT
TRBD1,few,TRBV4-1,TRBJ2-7,CASSQAGGQGSGEQYF,TGCGCCAGCAGCCAGGCCGGAGGACAGGGATCTGGCGAGCAGTACTTC
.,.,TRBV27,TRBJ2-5,CASSLWAQETQYF,TGTGCCAGCAGTTTATGGGCCCAAGAGACCCAGTACTTC
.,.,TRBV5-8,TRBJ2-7,CASSLIGGYEQYF,TGTGCCAGCAGCTTGATCGGCGGGTACGAGCAGTACTTC
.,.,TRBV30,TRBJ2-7,CAWSLGRGEQYF,TGTGCCTGGAGTCTGGGTAGGGGCGAGCAGTACTTC
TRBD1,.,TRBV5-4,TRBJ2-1,CASSLGGQGPYNEQFF,TGTGCCAGCAGCTTGGGGGGACAGGGACCCTACAATGAGCAGTTCTTC